Listed here are 24 T cell receptor beta chains from one sample, sequenced in a study of spatial heterogeneity in lung cancer. TCRdb called the 5' RACE reads again in MiXCR, with one record for every CDR3 protein. The data hold 30,000 to 40,000 distinct CDR3 sequences, with 5.2% observed a single time. Noted time point: sample taken at primary tumor resection. Unsorted tumor, nontumor lung tissue or cryopreserved PBMC supplied the whole RNA. The sequenced sample was PBMCs, obtained at surgery. All receptors derive from a female donor with early-stage non-small cell lung cancer.

In its sample, this clonotype was seen many times. V gene TRBV7-8 combines with J gene TRBJ2-2, with 7 nucleotides matching TRBD2. This CDR3 is built from 16 residues. Germline V gene sequence: CDR1 SGHVS, CDR2 FQNEAQ. With 5 bases clipped from V and 2 bases from J, the junction kept 8 bases outside the gene matches. CDR3 DNA: TGTGCCAGCAGCCACCTTAGCGGGCGTAACACCGGGGAGCTGTTTTTT. This translates into CASSHLSGRNTGELFF.

This clonotype was detected a few times. The V gene is TRBV5-5, the J gene TRBJ1-1; 8 bases line up with TRBD1. Germline lookup yields CDR1 SGHKS and CDR2 YYEKEE (reference sequence). V lost 5 bases, J lost 6 bases, and 3 bases stayed unmatched. This CDR3 comprises 12 residues. This CDR3 is CASSKGQAEAFF. As DNA, the CDR3 is TGTGCCAGCAGTAAGGGACAGGCTGAAGCTTTCTTT.

This clonotype has just a few counts. This chain connects TRBV5-1 to TRBJ2-5; D gene uncertain. Per the germline V gene, CDR1 is SGHRS and CDR2 is YFSETQ. The germline V and J ends were trimmed by 3 bases and 5 bases, with 14 bases remaining between them. The CDR3 extends over 14 amino acids. CDR3 region: CASSSRLDSETQYF. The CDR3 DNA is TGCGCCAGCAGCTCACGCTTAGATTCCGAGACCCAGTACTTC. Full variable domain (missing parts from reference TRBV5-1 and TRBJ2-5): KAGVTQTPRYLIKTRGQQVTLSCSPISGHRSVSWYQQTPGQGLQFLFEYFSETQRNKGNFPGRFSGRQFSNSRSEMNVSTLELGDSALYLCASSSRLDSETQYFGPGTRLLVL.

The chain carries TRBV3-1 and TRBJ1-6; a possible D gene is TRBD1 (6 bases). CDR3 length: 15 amino acids. V lost 1 base and J 5 bases, leaving 9 bases between the germline ends. CDR1 is LGHDT, CDR2 YNNKEL, per germline (reference sequence). The CDR3 is CASSQGAGDNSPLHF. The DNA of the CDR3 is TGTGCCAGCAGCCAAGGGGCAGGGGATAATTCACCCCTCCACTTT. Drawing the rest from reference TRBV3-1 and TRBJ1-6, the complete variable domain is DTAVSQTPKYLVTQMGNDKSIKCEQNLGHDTMYWYKQDSKKFLKIMFSYNNKELIINETVPNRFSPKSPDKAHLNLHINSLELGDSAVYFCASSQGAGDNSPLHFGNGTRLTVT.

This clonotype has a count of ten or more. The chain carries TRBV27 and TRBJ1-1, with 7 positions matching TRBD1. This CDR3 is 14 amino acids long. In germline, CDR1 is MNHEY, CDR2 SMNVEV (reference sequence). V lost 6 bases, J lost 5 bases, and 9 bases stayed unmatched. The CDR3 DNA is TGTGCCAGCAGCCCGACAGGGATCGTTACTGAAGCTTTCTTT. It is translated as CASSPTGIVTEAFF.

In its sample, this clonotype was seen many times. This chain links TRBV5-6 with TRBJ1-6, with a tentative D call TRBD1 (5 bases). Trimming stripped 6 bases from V and 10 bases from J, with 20 bases between. CDR3 length: 15 residues. The germline V gene encodes CDR1 SGHDT and CDR2 YYEEEE. CDR3 in amino acids: CASTPGEQGNSPLHF. CDR3 bases: TGTGCCAGCACCCCGGGGGAGCAGGGCAACTCACCCCTCCACTTT.

This clonotype was counted at least ten times. The J gene is TRBJ1-1, the V gene TRBV4-1, with D possibly being TRBD1 (5 bases). This CDR3 comprises 14 residues. V lost 0 bases, J lost 3 bases, and 8 bases lay in between. Germline V gene data show CDR1 as MGHRA and CDR2 as YSYEKL. This CDR3 is CASSQDGQYTEAFF. Here the CDR3 DNA reads TGCGCCAGCAGCCAAGATGGACAATACACTGAAGCTTTCTTT.

This clonotype was observed many times. The chain links TRBV15 to TRBJ1-1; tentative D call: TRBD1 (6 bases). This CDR3 is 14 amino acids long. V lost 1 base and J 4 bases, leaving 10 bases between the germline ends. Looked up from germline, CDR1 is LNHNV and CDR2 is YYDKDF (reference sequence). Here the CDR3 reads CATSRGGGRTEAFF. Here the CDR3 DNA reads TGTGCCACCAGCAGAGGTGGGGGGCGCACTGAAGCTTTCTTT.

The V gene is TRBV7-9, the J gene TRBJ2-1; the D call may be TRBD1 or TRBD2 (6 bases each). This CDR3 is 19 amino acids long. Germline V gene sequence: CDR1 SEHNR, CDR2 FQNEAQ (reference sequence). Trimming pared 5 bases from V and 0 bases from J, leaving 23 bases between. The CDR3 spells CASSRTGLVGGNSYNEQFF. In nucleotides, the CDR3 is TGTGCCAGCAGCCGTACGGGGCTAGTGGGGGGCAACTCCTACAATGAGCAGTTCTTC.

The rearrangement joins TRBV19 to TRBJ1-1, with D perhaps matching TRBD1 (5 bases). V lost 6 bases, J lost 10 bases, and 21 bases lay in between. The CDR3 spans 14 residues. Germline V CDR1 and CDR2: LNHDA, SQIVND (reference sequence). The CDR3 nucleotides are TGTGCCAGTAGCTACCGGGACTTCAGCAGGGTAGCTTTCTTT. This translates into CASSYRDFSRVAFF.

This clonotype has more than one count but fewer than ten. V gene TRBV7-2 combines with J gene TRBJ2-3; the match to TRBD2 covers 8 bases. From germline, CDR1 is SGHTA and CDR2 FQGNSA. The ends lost 6 bases at V and 4 bases at J; junction bases unmatched: 9. The CDR3 consists of 15 residues. CDR3 sequence (DNA): TGTGCCAGCAGGGGTGGAACGGGGGGGCCAGATACGCAGTATTTT. Its translation: CASRGGTGGPDTQYF. The variable domain in full, with the rest retrieved from reference TRBV7-2 and TRBJ2-3, is GAGVSQSPSNKVTEKGKDVELRCDPISGHTALYWYRQSLGQGLEFLIYFQGNSAPDKSGLPSDRFSAERTGGSVSTLTIQRTQQEDSAVYLCASRGGTGGPDTQYFGPGTRLTVL.

This clonotype was picked up a small number of times. The chain uses TRBV20-1 and TRBJ1-1, with D perhaps matching TRBD1 (5 bases). The germline CDR1 and CDR2 sequences are DFQATT and SNEGSKA (reference sequence). The CDR3 consists of 13 residues. The V end lost 3 bases, the J end lost 6 bases, and 14 bases lay between the germline ends. The CDR3 protein is CSARAPGRAEAFF. The CDR3, as DNA: TGCAGTGCTAGGGCCCCGGGGCGCGCTGAAGCTTTCTTT.

This chain connects TRBV12-3 or TRBV12-4 to TRBJ2-3; 9 positions agree with TRBD2. J gave up 1 base and V 6 bases, and 8 bases lay outside the gene matches. This CDR3 is built from 16 residues. CDR3 loop: CASSQWRGGGTDTQYF. The CDR3 bases are TGTGCCAGCAGCCAGTGGCGGGGGGGCGGCACAGATACGCAGTATTTT.

As concerns this clonotype: A much bigger clone sits one base away, suggesting this may be a read error. The chain combines TRBV25-1 with TRBJ1-5; D not certain. V lost 5 bases and J 2 bases, leaving 10 bases between the germline ends. This CDR3 region has 14 residues. The germline V gene has CDR1 MGHDK and CDR2 SYGVNS. The CDR3 nucleotides read TGTGCCAGCAGTCCCATAGCGGGCAATCAGCCCCAGCATTTT. Translation: CASSPIAGNQPQHF.

This clonotype was counted at least ten times. The V and J genes are TRBV7-2 and TRBJ1-1; possibly TRBD1 for D (5 bases). V lost 4 bases and J 6 bases, leaving 15 bases between the germline ends. CDR3 length: 14 residues. Germline lookup yields CDR1 SGHTA and CDR2 FQGNSA. In DNA, the CDR3 is TGTGCCAGCAGCTCCGCCGGGGGTCTCGCTGAAGCTTTCTTT. It translates to CASSSAGGLAEAFF.

This clonotype has ten or more counts. The chain uses TRBV11-3 and TRBJ2-7; D remains unclear. Germline assignment: CDR1 SGHNT and CDR2 YENEEA. The V end was cut by 4 bases, the J end by 0 bases, with 10 bases between. The CDR3 length is 14 residues. The CDR3 region is CASSSRTGSYEQYF. The CDR3 region has the DNA TGTGCCAGCAGCTCCCGGACCGGCTCCTACGAGCAGTACTTC. Full variable domain (outside the CDR3, taken from reference TRBV11-3 and TRBJ2-7): EAGVVQSPRYKIIEKKQPVAFWCNPISGHNTLYWYLQNLGQGPELLIRYENEEAVDDSQLPKDRFSAERLKGVDSTLKIQPAELGDSAVYLCASSSRTGSYEQYFGPGTRLTVT.

This clonotype was counted only a few times. The gene calls are TRBV4-2 and TRBJ1-1, with D uncertain. Between the trimmed V and J ends, which lost 3 bases and 1 base, there was a span of 9 bases. Germline V gene lookup returns CDR1 LGHNA and CDR2 YNFKEQ. This CDR3 spans 14 amino acids. The CDR3 is CASSQATGNTEAFF. The CDR3 bases are TGTGCCAGCAGCCAGGCAACGGGGAACACTGAAGCTTTCTTT.

There are a few counts of this clonotype. The chain has TRBV5-6 and TRBJ1-1; D may be TRBD1 (5 bases). Between the trimmed V and J ends, which lost 1 base and 7 bases, there was a span of 8 bases. CDR1 is SGHDT, CDR2 YYEEEE, per germline. The CDR3 has 12 amino acids. The CDR3 protein is CASSLLGGEAFF. In nucleotides, the CDR3 is TGTGCCAGCAGCTTGCTGGGGGGTGAAGCTTTCTTT.

This clonotype has ten or more counts. The J gene is TRBJ1-4, the V gene TRBV4-3; 8 bases match TRBD1. CDR1 is LGHNA and CDR2 is YSLEER in the germline V gene. The CDR3 sequence is 17 residues long. The V gene end was trimmed by 0 bases and the J gene end by 5 bases; junction bases not matched to a gene: 8. The CDR3 bases are TGCGCCAGCAGCCAAGAACCCCCAGGGGGCCTAAATGAAAAACTGTTTTTT. This sequence encodes CASSQEPPGGLNEKLFF.

The table lists this clonotype with many counts. The V call is TRBV11-3, the J call TRBJ2-2; a possible D gene is TRBD1 (5 bases). This CDR3 spans 13 amino acids. The germline gives CDR1 SGHNT, CDR2 YENEEA. Trimming shortened V by 8 bases and J by 4 bases, and 11 bases separated the two germline ends. The CDR3 loop is CASASTATGELFF. The CDR3 nucleotides are TGTGCCAGCGCCTCGACAGCCACCGGGGAGCTGTTTTTT.

This sequence joins TRBV7-6 and TRBJ1-1; D unclear. Trimming took 1 base from V and 1 from J, leaving 4 bases between them. From germline, CDR1 is SGHVS and CDR2 FNYEAQ. The CDR3 covers 13 residues. The chain's CDR3 is CASSLGQNTEAFF. CDR3 nucleotide sequence: TGTGCCAGCAGCTTAGGCCAGAACACTGAAGCTTTCTTT.

By proportion, this clonotype is medium-sized. This rearrangement joins TRBV28 to TRBJ1-2; the D is unclear. This CDR3 has 11 amino acids. Germline values: CDR1 MDHEN, CDR2 SYDVKM. Trimming removed 4 bases at V and 0 bases at J, with 0 bases between. The CDR3 DNA sequence: TGTGCCAGCAGTTCTAACTATGGCTACACCTTC. This translates into CASSSNYGYTF.

This clonotype was seen many times. The V gene is TRBV23-1, the J gene TRBJ1-2; the match to TRBD1 covers 7 bases. TRBV23-1 is labeled an ORF, and its function is uncertain. V trimming: 4 bases; J trimming: 2 bases; junction bases outside the gene matches: 7. There are 15 residues in the CDR3. The CDR3: CASSLSTGQNYGYTF. The CDR3 DNA follows: TGCGCCAGCAGTCTTTCGACGGGACAGAACTATGGCTACACCTTC.

This clonotype was counted many times. This chain joins TRBV20-1 and TRBJ2-7, with TRBD2 matching over 8 bases. The CDR3 runs to 14 residues. With V trimmed by 2 bases and J by 3 bases, 6 bases remained unmatched. Per the germline V gene, CDR1 is DFQATT and CDR2 is SNEGSKA (reference sequence). The DNA of the CDR3 is TGCAGTGCTAGAAAAATACTAGCGGACTACGAGCAGTACTTC. Translated: CSARKILADYEQYF.